One sample yielded the 25 T cell receptor beta chains listed below, sequenced in a study of cytomegalovirus exposure and HLA in healthy donors. Primers: 60 Vbeta forward and 13 Jbeta reverse. Only in-frame clones appear in the TCRdb table, and some are missing; sequencing was by immunoSEQ multiplex PCR. The table includes over 200,000 clones, about 89% detected once. The sample taken for sequencing was PBMCs. These receptors originate from a young woman in good health and CMV-seronegative.

The DNA for the CDR3 is TGCAGCGTTCGCGACAGGAATAGCAATCAGCCCCAGCATTTT. Protein sequence: CSVRDRNSNQPQHF. The rearrangement links TRBV29-1 to TRBJ1-5; a possible D gene is TRBD1 (6 bases). This CDR3 region has 14 residues. V lost 5 bases and J 0 bases, leaving 11 bases between the germline ends. Germline lookup yields CDR1 SQVTM and CDR2 ANQGSEA.

J is TRBJ2-3 and V is TRBV9; a weak D match, TRBD1 (6 bases). The germline CDR1 and CDR2 sequences are SGDLS and YYNGEE. This CDR3 comprises 15 residues. With 3 bases removed from V and 0 bases from J, the gap between germline ends came to 11 bases. As DNA, the CDR3 is TGTGCCAGCAGCGAAGGGACAACTAGCACAGATACGCAGTATTTT. It yields the protein CASSEGTTSTDTQYF.

The chain combines TRBV9 with TRBJ2-7; 7 bases align to TRBD2. Germline values: CDR1 SGDLS, CDR2 YYNGEE. With 2 bases clipped from V and 9 bases from J, the junction kept 14 bases outside the gene matches. CDR3 length: 15 amino acids. CDR3 nucleotide sequence: TGTGCCAGCAGCGTTCCGGGACTACCCGCCCTGGGGCAGTACTTC. Protein sequence: CASSVPGLPALGQYF.

The CDR3 DNA sequence: TGCGCCAGCAGCCAACGAGCGGGGGGGCCTGGAGATACGCAGTATTTT. Protein product: CASSQRAGGPGDTQYF. The chain has TRBV4-3 and TRBJ2-3; 10 nucleotides align to TRBD2. J was trimmed by 5 bases and V by 2 bases; bases with no gene match: 7. Germline values: CDR1 LGHNA, CDR2 YSLEER. The length of the CDR3 is 16 residues.

The chain carries TRBV18 and TRBJ2-7; 10 nucleotides agree with TRBD1. Germline assignment: CDR1 KGHSH and CDR2 LQKENI. Losses at the gene ends were 3 bases for V and 1 base for J; bases not matched to a gene: 9. This CDR3 region has 17 residues. This CDR3 reads CASSPGTGQGRSYEQYF. The CDR3 coding sequence is TGTGCCAGCTCACCGGGAACGGGACAGGGGCGATCCTACGAGCAGTACTTC. The whole variable domain, remainder taken from reference TRBV18 and TRBJ2-7, is NAGVMQNPRHLVRRRGQEARLRCSPMKGHSHVYWYRQLPEEGLKFMVYLQKENIIDESGMPKERFSAEFPKEGPSILRIQQVVRGDSAAYFCASSPGTGQGRSYEQYFGPGTRLTVT.

The chain uses TRBV4-2 and TRBJ2-5, with 10 positions matching TRBD2. TRBJ2-7 matches the DNA end more closely, so the J call is doubtful. CDR1 is LGHNA and CDR2 is YNFKEQ in the germline V gene. There are 15 residues in the CDR3. In DNA form, the CDR3 reads TGTGCCAGCAGCCGGACGGAGCGGGAGGGCCACGAGCAGTACTTC. This gives the protein CASSRTEREGHEQYF.

This chain links TRBV21-1 with TRBJ2-1; TRBD2, the table's D call, was not compared with the DNA. TRBV21-1 is annotated as a pseudogene. The CDR3 is 18 residues long. The CDR3 region is CASSKGRPKSGGANEQFF. The CDR3 DNA reads TGTGCCAGCAGCAAAGGTCGCCCTAAGAGCGGGGGGGCCAATGAGCAGTTCTTC.

The chain is built from TRBV5-8 and TRBJ2-4; D is possibly TRBD2 (5 bases). The CDR3 has 13 residues. Trimming cost V 6 bases and J 9 bases, with 16 bases left between them. Germline-derived CDR1 and CDR2 are SGHTS and YDEGEE. The CDR3 is CASTFYGEGIQYF. For the CDR3, the DNA is TGTGCCAGCACTTTTTACGGTGAGGGCATTCAGTACTTC.

The genes are TRBV5-1 and TRBJ2-3; 8 bases align to TRBD1. The CDR3 has 18 residues. Germline-derived CDR1 and CDR2 are SGHRS and YFSETQ. With 1 base clipped from V and 2 bases from J, the junction kept 12 bases outside the gene matches. Written as DNA, the CDR3 is TGCGCCAGCAGCTTGATCCCTATAGGACAGGGCCTCACAGATACGCAGTATTTT. Translating it yields CASSLIPIGQGLTDTQYF.

The chain couples TRBV5-4 to TRBJ1-4, with D perhaps matching TRBD1 (6 bases). Between the trimmed V and J ends, which lost 2 bases and 8 bases, there was a span of 10 bases. Germline V gene sequence: CDR1 SGHNT, CDR2 YYREEE (reference sequence). The length of the CDR3 is 13 residues. CDR3 DNA sequence: TGTGCCAGCAGCTTCAGGGGAAGGGAAAAACTGTTTTTT. Translating it yields CASSFRGREKLFF.

J is TRBJ1-2 and V is TRBV30; the match to TRBD1 covers 12 bases. The V gene's germline CDR1 is GTSNPN and CDR2 SVGIG (reference sequence). The CDR3 totals 13 residues. V trimming: 1 base; J trimming: 8 bases; junction bases outside the gene matches: 2. CDR3 sequence: CAWSAGTGGGYTF. CDR3 DNA sequence: TGTGCCTGGAGTGCCGGGACAGGGGGCGGCTACACCTTC.

The chain couples TRBV4-3 to TRBJ1-4; no clear D gene. Germline V CDR1 and CDR2: LGHNA, YSLEER. Deletions cut 0 bases from V and 8 bases from J, with 10 bases between. The CDR3 has 14 amino acids. The chain's CDR3 is CASSQELSGEKLFF. The CDR3 nucleotides are TGCGCCAGCAGCCAAGAACTGTCCGGGGAAAAACTGTTTTTT.

This clone was picked up a small number of times. This rearrangement joins TRBV6-1 to TRBJ1-5, with 9 bases fitting TRBD1. There are 16 residues in the CDR3. Germline trimming cut 3 bases from V and 5 bases from J; bases unmatched to any gene: 8. CDR1 and CDR2 from the germline V gene are MNHNS and SASEGT. The CDR3 DNA reads as TGTGCCAGCAGTGACAGTTTGGGACAGGGCCATCAGCCCCAGCATTTT. Its translation: CASSDSLGQGHQPQHF.

This clone was recorded only once. The chain combines TRBV4-1 with TRBJ2-1, with 7 positions matching TRBD2. CDR3 length: 17 residues. V lost 4 bases, J lost 4 bases, and 13 bases stayed unmatched. Germline CDR1 MGHRA, CDR2 YSYEKL. The CDR3 nucleotides are TGCGCCAGCAGCCCCTACAGGTGGGCGGGGGAGTACAATGAGCAGTTCTTC. Its protein is CASSPYRWAGEYNEQFF.

Notes on this clone: An end of the junction differs from the germline gene, which may be a read error. The rearrangement joins TRBV7-9 to TRBJ1-2; D call uncertain. This CDR3 has 16 amino acids. The germline gives CDR1 SEHNR, CDR2 FQNEAQ (reference sequence). The CDR3 loop reads CASSLAAGNGDYGYTF. The CDR3 coding sequence is TGTGCCAGCAGCCTAGCCGCGGGAAATGGTGACTATGGCTACACCTTC.

V gene TRBV13 combines with J gene TRBJ2-7; the D is unclear. Germline V CDR1 and CDR2: PRHDT, FYEKMQ (reference sequence). Trimming shortened V by 0 bases and J by 3 bases, and 6 bases separated the two germline ends. The CDR3 consists of 13 residues. The CDR3, as DNA: TGTGCCAGCAGCTTAGGCTTACTCTACGAGCAGTACTTC. Amino acid sequence: CASSLGLLYEQYF. The entire variable domain, with the rest obtained from reference TRBV13 and TRBJ2-7, is as follows: AAGVIQSPRHLIKEKRETATLKCYPIPRHDTVYWYQQGPGQDPQFLISFYEKMQSDKGSIPDRFSAQQFSDYHSELNMSSLELGDSALYFCASSLGLLYEQYFGPGTRLTVT.

V usage is TRBV29-1 and J usage is TRBJ2-1; D is undetermined. CDR1 and CDR2 from the germline V gene are SQVTM and ANQGSEA. Between the trimmed V and J ends, which lost 3 bases and 4 bases, there was a span of 4 bases. The CDR3 is 11 residues long. CDR3 nucleotides: TGCAGCGTTGACAGATACAATGAGCAGTTCTTC. This codes for CSVDRYNEQFF.

This sequence joins TRBV18 and TRBJ2-5, with D perhaps matching TRBD2 (6 bases). V was pared by 6 bases and J by 1 base, with 12 bases between. CDR3 length: 14 residues. Germline-derived CDR1 and CDR2 are KGHSH and LQKENI. In DNA, the CDR3 is TGTGCCAGCTCTCGCGGGACTCTCCAAGAGACCCAGTACTTC. Translating it yields CASSRGTLQETQYF. The full variable domain, in which reference TRBV18 and TRBJ2-5 provide the parts outside the CDR3, is NAGVMQNPRHLVRRRGQEARLRCSPMKGHSHVYWYRQLPEEGLKFMVYLQKENIIDESGMPKERFSAEFPKEGPSILRIQQVVRGDSAAYFCASSRGTLQETQYFGPGTRLLVL.

This sequence joins TRBV6-1 and TRBJ1-1; 7 bases match TRBD1. The CDR3 spans 14 residues. V was pared by 8 bases and J by 0 bases, with 6 bases of the junction left unmatched. Looked up from germline, CDR1 is MNHNS and CDR2 is SASEGT. This CDR3 reads CASDRDRMNTEAFF. The CDR3 DNA is TGTGCCAGCGATCGGGACAGAATGAACACTGAAGCTTTCTTT.

The V gene is TRBV4-2, the J gene TRBJ2-3; 11 bases agree with TRBD2. The V gene's germline CDR1 is LGHNA and CDR2 YNFKEQ. With 2 bases clipped from V and 2 bases from J, the junction kept 12 bases outside the gene matches. The CDR3 is 19 amino acids. In DNA, the CDR3 is TGTGCCAGCAGCCAACTTAGCGGGAGGGGGGAAGGGGTCACAGATACGCAGTATTTT. Translated, it gives CASSQLSGRGEGVTDTQYF.

To note about this clone: The sample holds other DNA sequences that translate to the same CDR3. The chain joins TRBV6-5 to TRBJ1-5; D perhaps matches TRBD1 (5 bases). The germline V gene encodes CDR1 MNHEY and CDR2 SVGAGI. The CDR3 runs 13 residues. Trimming pared 0 bases from V and 6 bases from J, leaving 6 bases between. This chain's CDR3 is CASSYSRVQPQHF. The CDR3 DNA sequence: TGTGCCAGCAGTTACTCCAGGGTTCAGCCCCAGCATTTT.

The genes are TRBV18 and TRBJ2-1, with TRBD2 as a possible D gene (6 bases). Germline assignment: CDR1 KGHSH and CDR2 LQKENI. The CDR3 is 16 amino acids. Deletions cut 2 bases from V and 3 bases from J, with 14 bases between. In DNA, the CDR3 is TGTGCCAGCTCACCAGCCTACGGGGGAATCTACAATGAGCAGTTCTTC. Amino acid sequence: CASSPAYGGIYNEQFF.

The J gene is TRBJ2-7, the V gene TRBV5-6, with 12 bases fitting TRBD2. CDR1 and CDR2 (germline): SGHDT, YYEEEE. V shed 0 bases and J 2 bases; nucleotides not matched to a gene: 3. The CDR3 runs 16 residues. The CDR3, as DNA: TGTGCCAGCAGCTTGGCTAGCGGGGGGGGAACCTACGAGCAGTACTTC. Its translation: CASSLASGGGTYEQYF.

The rearrangement joins TRBV10-1 to TRBJ1-1; D perhaps matches TRBD1 (5 bases). In germline, CDR1 is WNHNN, CDR2 SYGVQD (reference sequence). The CDR3 extends over 14 amino acids. V was pared by 9 bases and J by 4 bases, with 18 bases between. The CDR3 nucleotides are TGCGCCAGTCCCGAAATGGGGGGGGGCACTGAAGCTTTCTTT. Its translation is CASPEMGGGTEAFF.

This clone occurred a few times. V gene TRBV15 combines with J gene TRBJ2-1; TRBD1 is a possible D gene (6 bases). The CDR3 consists of 12 residues. Germline assignment: CDR1 LNHNV and CDR2 YYDKDF (reference sequence). V lost 2 bases and J lost 10, with 9 bases in between. This CDR3 reads CATSRQGYEQFF. Here the CDR3 DNA reads TGTGCCACCAGCAGACAGGGGTACGAGCAGTTCTTC.